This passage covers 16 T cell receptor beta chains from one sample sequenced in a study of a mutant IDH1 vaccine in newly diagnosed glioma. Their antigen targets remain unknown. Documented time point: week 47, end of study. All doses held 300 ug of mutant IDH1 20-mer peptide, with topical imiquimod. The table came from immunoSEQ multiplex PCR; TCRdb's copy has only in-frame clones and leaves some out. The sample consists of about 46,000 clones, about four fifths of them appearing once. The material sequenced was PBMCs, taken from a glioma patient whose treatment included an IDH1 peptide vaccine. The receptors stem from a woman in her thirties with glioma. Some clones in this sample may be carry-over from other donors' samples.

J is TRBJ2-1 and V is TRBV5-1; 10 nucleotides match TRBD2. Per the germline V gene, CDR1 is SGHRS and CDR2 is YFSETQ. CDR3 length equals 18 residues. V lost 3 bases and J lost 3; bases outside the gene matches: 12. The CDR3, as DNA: TGCGCCAGCAGCTCCCGAGGGAGCGGGGGGGCTGACTACAATGAGCAGTTCTTC. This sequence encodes CASSSRGSGGADYNEQFF.

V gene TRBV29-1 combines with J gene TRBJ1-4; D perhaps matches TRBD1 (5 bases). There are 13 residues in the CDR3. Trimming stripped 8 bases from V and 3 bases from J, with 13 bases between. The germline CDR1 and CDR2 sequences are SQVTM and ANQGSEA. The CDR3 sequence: CSWGEGANEKLFF. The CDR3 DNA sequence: TGCAGCTGGGGGGAGGGAGCTAATGAAAAACTGTTTTTT.

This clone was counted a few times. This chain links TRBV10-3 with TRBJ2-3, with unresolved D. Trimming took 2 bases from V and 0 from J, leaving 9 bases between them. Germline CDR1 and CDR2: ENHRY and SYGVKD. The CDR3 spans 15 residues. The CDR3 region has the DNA TGTGCCATCAGTGAGAGCGAGTCTAGCACAGATACGCAGTATTTT. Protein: CAISESESSTDTQYF.

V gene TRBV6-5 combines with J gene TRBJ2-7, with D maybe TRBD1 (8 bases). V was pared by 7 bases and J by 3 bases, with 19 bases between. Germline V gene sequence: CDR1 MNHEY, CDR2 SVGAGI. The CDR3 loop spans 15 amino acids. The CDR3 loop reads CASKGGDRLLYEQYF. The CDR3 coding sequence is TGTGCCAGCAAGGGGGGGGACAGGCTCCTCTACGAGCAGTACTTC.

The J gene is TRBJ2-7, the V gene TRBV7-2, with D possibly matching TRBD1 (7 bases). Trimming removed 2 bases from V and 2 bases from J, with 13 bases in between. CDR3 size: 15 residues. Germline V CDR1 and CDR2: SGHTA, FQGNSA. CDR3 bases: TGTGCCAGCAGCTTACTCGCAGGGGGGACCTACGAGCAGTACTTC. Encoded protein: CASSLLAGGTYEQYF.

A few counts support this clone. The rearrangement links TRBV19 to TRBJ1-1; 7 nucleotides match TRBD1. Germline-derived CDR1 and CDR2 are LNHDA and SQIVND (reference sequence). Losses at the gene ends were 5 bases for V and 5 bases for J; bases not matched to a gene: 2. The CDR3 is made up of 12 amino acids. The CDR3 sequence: CASSSGGTEAFF. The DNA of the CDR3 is TGTGCCAGTAGTTCAGGGGGAACTGAAGCTTTCTTT.

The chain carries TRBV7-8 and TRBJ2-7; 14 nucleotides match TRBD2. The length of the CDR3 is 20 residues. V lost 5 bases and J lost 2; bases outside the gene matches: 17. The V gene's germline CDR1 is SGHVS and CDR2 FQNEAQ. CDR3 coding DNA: TGTGCCAGCAGCCCACCCCCGGGACTAGCGGGGGCAGGACCAACCTACGAGCAGTACTTC. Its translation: CASSPPPGLAGAGPTYEQYF.

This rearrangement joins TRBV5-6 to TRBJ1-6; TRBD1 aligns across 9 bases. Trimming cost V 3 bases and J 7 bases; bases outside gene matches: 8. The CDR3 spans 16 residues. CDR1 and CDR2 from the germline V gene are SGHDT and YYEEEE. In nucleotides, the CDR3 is TGTGCCAGCAGCTCCTCCCGGGACAGGGTCAATTCACCCCTCCACTTT. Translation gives CASSSSRDRVNSPLHF.

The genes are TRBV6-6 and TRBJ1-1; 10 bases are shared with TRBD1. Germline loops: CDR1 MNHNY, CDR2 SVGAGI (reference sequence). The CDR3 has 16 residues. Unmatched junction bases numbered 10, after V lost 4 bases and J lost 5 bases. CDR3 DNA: TGTGCCAGCAGTTCCCAGGGGGGACAGGGGAAGACTGAAGCTTTCTTT. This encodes CASSSQGGQGKTEAFF.

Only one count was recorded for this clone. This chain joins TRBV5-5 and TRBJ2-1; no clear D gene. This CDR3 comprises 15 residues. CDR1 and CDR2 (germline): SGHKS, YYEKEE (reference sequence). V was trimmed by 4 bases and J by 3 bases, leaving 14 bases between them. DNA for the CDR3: TGTGCCAGCAGCAGGAGAGACGACGGCTACAATGAGCAGTTCTTC. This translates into CASSRRDDGYNEQFF. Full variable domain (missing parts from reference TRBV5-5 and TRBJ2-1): DAGVTQSPTHLIKTRGQQVTLRCSPISGHKSVSWYQQVLGQGPQFIFQYYEKEERGRGNFPDRFSARQFPNYSSELNVNALLLGDSALYLCASSRRDDGYNEQFFGPGTRLTVL.

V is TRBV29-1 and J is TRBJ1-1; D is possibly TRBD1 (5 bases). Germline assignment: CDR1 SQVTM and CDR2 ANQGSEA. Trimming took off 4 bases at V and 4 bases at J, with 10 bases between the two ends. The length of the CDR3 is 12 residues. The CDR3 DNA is TGCAGCGTTGCCCAGGGTTTCACTGAAGCTTTCTTT. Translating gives CSVAQGFTEAFF.

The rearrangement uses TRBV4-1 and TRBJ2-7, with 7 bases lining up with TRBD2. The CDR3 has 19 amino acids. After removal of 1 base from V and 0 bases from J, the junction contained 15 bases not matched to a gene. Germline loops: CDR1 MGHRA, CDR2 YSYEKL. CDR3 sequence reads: CASSQVGGGIVAISYEQYF. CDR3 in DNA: TGCGCCAGCAGCCAAGTTGGGGGAGGGATAGTAGCCATCTCCTACGAGCAGTACTTC.

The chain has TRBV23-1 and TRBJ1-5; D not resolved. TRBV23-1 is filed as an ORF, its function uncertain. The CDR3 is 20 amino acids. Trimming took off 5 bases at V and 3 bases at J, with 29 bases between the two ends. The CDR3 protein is CASSSIGDLTVETINQPQHF. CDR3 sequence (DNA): TGCGCCAGCAGTAGTATCGGAGATCTTACTGTCGAAACCATCAATCAGCCCCAGCATTTT.

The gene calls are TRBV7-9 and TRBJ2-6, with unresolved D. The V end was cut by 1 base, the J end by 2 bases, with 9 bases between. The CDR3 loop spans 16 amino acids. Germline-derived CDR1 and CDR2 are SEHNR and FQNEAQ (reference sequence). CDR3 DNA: TGTGCCAGCAGCTTAGTTTCCGGTACTGGGGCCAACGTCCTGACTTTC. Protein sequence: CASSLVSGTGANVLTF.

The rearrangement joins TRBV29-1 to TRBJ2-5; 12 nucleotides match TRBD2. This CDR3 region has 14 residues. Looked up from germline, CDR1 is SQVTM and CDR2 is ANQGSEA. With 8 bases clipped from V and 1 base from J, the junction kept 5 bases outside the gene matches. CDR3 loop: CSFWTSGTQETQYF. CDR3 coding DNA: TGCAGCTTTTGGACTAGCGGGACCCAAGAGACCCAGTACTTC.

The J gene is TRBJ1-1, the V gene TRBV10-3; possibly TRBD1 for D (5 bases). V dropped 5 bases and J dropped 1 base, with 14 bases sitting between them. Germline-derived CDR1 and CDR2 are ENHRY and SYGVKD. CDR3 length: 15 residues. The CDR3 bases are TGTGCCATCAGTCCTCTCGGAGGGGCGAACACTGAAGCTTTCTTT. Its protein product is CAISPLGGANTEAFF.